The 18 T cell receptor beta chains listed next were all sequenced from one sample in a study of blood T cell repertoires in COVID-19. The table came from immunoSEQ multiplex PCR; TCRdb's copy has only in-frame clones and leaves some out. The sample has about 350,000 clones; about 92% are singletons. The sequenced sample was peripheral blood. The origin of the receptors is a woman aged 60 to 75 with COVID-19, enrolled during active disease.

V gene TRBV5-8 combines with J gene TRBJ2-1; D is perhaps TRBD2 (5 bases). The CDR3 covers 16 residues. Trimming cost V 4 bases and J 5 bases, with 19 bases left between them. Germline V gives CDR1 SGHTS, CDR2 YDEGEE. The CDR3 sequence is CASSHLFGVGHNEQFF. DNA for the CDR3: TGTGCCAGCAGCCATCTCTTCGGGGTTGGTCACAATGAGCAGTTCTTC.

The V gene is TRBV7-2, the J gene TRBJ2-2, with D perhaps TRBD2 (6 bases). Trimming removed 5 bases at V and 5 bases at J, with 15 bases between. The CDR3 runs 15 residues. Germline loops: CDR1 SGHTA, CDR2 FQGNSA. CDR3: CASSPRRGGTGELFF. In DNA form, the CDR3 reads TGTGCCAGCAGCCCTAGGCGTGGGGGGACCGGGGAGCTGTTTTTT.

CDR3 residues: CASSGGTFETQYF. Written as DNA, the CDR3 is TGTGCCAGCAGTGGGGGGACGTTCGAGACCCAGTACTTC. The V call is TRBV12-3 or TRBV12-4, the J call TRBJ2-5, with D possibly being TRBD2 (6 bases). V lost 5 bases, J lost 5 bases, and 12 bases lay in between. The CDR3 is made up of 13 amino acids.

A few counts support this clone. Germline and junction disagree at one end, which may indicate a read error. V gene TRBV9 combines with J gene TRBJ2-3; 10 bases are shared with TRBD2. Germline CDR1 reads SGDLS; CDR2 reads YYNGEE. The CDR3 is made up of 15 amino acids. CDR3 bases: TGTGCCAGCAACGTAGCGGGGGGCGTTACAGATACGCAGTATTTT. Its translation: CASNVAGGVTDTQYF.

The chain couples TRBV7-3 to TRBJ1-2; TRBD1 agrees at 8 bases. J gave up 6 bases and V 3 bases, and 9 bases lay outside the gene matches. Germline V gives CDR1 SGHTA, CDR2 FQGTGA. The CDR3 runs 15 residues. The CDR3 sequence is CASSLQPGQADGYTF. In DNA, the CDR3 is TGTGCCAGCAGCTTGCAACCGGGACAGGCTGATGGCTACACCTTC.

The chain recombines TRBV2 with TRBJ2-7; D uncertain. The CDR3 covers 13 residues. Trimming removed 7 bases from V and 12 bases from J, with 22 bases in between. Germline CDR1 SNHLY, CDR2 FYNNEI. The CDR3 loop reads CASTENSIGFRYF. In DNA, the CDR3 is TGTGCCAGCACCGAAAACTCGATCGGGTTCCGGTACTTC.

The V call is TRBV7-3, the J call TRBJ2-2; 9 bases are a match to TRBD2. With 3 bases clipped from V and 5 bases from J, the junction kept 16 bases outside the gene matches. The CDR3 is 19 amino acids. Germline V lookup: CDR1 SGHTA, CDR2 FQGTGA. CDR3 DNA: TGTGCCAGCAGCTTCGCCGGGCCGCGGGGGGGCCGAGGAACCGGGGAGCTGTTTTTT. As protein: CASSFAGPRGGRGTGELFF.

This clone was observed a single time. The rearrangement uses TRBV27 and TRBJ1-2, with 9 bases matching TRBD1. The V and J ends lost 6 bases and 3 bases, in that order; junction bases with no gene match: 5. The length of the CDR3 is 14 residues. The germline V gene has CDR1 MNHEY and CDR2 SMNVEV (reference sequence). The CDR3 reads CASRRDRAYYGYTF. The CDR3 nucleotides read TGTGCCAGCAGGCGGGACAGGGCTTACTATGGCTACACCTTC.

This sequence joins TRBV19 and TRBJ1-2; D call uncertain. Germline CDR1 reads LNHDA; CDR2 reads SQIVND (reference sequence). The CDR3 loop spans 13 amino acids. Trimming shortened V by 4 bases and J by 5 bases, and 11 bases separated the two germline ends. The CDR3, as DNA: TGTGCCAGTAGTACCCCCGGCAGGTATGGCTACACCTTC. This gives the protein CASSTPGRYGYTF.

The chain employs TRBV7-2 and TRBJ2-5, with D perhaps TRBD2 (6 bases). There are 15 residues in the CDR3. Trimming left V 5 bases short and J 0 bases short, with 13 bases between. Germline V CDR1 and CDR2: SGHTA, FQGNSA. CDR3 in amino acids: CASSDDWDYQETQYF. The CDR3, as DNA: TGTGCCAGCAGCGATGACTGGGACTACCAAGAGACCCAGTACTTC.

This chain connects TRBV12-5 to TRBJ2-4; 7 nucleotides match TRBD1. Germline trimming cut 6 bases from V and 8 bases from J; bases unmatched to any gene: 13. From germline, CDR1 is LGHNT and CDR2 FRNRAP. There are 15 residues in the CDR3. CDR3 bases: TGTGCTAGTGGCCTGGCCCTGGCCCAGGGGGACATTCAGTACTTC. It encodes CASGLALAQGDIQYF.

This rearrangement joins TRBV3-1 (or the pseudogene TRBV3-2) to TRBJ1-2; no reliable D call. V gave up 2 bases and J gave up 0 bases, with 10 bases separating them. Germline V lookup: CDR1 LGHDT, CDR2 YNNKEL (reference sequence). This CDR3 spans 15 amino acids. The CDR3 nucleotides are TGTGCCAGCAGCCAAATCCCCCAGGCTAACTATGGCTACACCTTC. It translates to CASSQIPQANYGYTF.

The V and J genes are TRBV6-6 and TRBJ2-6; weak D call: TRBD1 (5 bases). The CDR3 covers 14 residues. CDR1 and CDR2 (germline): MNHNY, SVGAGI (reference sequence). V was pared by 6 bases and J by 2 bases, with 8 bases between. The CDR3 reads CASRLQAGANVLTF. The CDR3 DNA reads TGTGCCAGCAGGCTACAGGCTGGGGCCAACGTCCTGACTTTC.

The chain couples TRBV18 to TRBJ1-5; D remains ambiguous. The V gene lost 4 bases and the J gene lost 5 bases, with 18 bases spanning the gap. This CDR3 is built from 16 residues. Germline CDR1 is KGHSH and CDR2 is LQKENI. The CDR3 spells CASSHGSGPGDQPQHF. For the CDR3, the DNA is TGTGCCAGCTCACACGGAAGCGGCCCCGGGGATCAGCCCCAGCATTTT.

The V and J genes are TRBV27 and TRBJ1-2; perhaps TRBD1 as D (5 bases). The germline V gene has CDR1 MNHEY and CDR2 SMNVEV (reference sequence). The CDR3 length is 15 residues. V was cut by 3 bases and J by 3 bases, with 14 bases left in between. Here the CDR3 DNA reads TGTGCCAGCAGTTTTGGGGCTGAAGGGCACTATGGCTACACCTTC. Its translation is CASSFGAEGHYGYTF.

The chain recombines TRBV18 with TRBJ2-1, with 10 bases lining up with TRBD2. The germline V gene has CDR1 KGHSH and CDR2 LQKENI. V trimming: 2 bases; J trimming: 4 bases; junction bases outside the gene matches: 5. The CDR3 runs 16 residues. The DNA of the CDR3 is TGTGCCAGCTCACCAATTAGCGGGGGGTCATACAATGAGCAGTTCTTC. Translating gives CASSPISGGSYNEQFF.

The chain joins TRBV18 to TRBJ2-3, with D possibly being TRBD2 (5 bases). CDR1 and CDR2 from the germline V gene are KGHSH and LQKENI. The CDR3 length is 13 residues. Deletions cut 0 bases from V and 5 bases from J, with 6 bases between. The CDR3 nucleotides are TGTGCCAGCTCACCACCTCGGGGAGATACGCAGTATTTT. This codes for CASSPPRGDTQYF.

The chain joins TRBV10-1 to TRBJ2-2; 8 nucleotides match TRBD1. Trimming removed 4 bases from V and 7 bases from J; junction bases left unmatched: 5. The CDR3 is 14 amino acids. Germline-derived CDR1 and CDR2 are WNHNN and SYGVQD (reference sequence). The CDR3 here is CASSAGGVDGELFF. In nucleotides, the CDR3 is TGCGCCAGCAGTGCAGGGGGCGTCGACGGGGAGCTGTTTTTT.